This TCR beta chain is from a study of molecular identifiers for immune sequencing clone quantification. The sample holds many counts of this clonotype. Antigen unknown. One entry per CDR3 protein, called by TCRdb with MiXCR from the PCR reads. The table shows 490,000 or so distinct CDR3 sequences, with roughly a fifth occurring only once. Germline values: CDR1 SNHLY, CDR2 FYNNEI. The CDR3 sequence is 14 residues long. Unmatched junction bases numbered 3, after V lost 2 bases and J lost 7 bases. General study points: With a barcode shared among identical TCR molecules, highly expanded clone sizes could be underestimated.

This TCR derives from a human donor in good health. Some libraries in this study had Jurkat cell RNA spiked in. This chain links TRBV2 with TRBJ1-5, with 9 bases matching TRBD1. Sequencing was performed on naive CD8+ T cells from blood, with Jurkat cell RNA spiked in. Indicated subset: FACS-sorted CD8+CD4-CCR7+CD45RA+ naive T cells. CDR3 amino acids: CASSERQGGQPQHF. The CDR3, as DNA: TGTGCCAGCAGTGAACGACAGGGGGGACAGCCCCAGCATTTT.